The clone carrying this T cell receptor beta chain was picked up one time. Generated by immunoSEQ multiplex PCR, the TCRdb table keeps only in-frame clones and is missing some. The table records 260,000 or so clones, almost 85% of them present only once. This CDR3 contains 15 residues. Trimming left V 11 bases short and J 3 bases short, with 22 bases between. Per germline, CDR1 MNHEY and CDR2 SVGAGI. The sample belongs to a study of control samples from healthy donors and cancer patients. The TCR originated in a woman in her fifties or sixties with lung cancer. The J gene is TRBJ2-5, the V gene TRBV6-5, with D possibly being TRBD2 (7 bases). The sample taken for sequencing was PBMCs. The CDR3 protein is CALRPRGLAEETQYF. CDR3 coding DNA: TGTGCCTTAAGACCCCGGGGGCTAGCGGAAGAGACCCAGTACTTC.